These 5 T cell receptor beta chains came from one sample sequenced in a study of CD8 T cells in ankylosing spondylitis. The study, taken as a whole, reports: What seemed typical of ankylosing spondylitis blood was a TCR beta motif built from about 8 highly homologous variants.

These receptors' targets are unknown. TCRdb reprocessed the 5' RACE reads via MiXCR and lists one record per CDR3 protein. There are about 220,000 distinct CDR3 sequences in the sample; approximately 16% occur only once, and roughly 43% lies in the top ten. Sequenced input: blood, either unsorted or a sorted T cell fraction (not recorded which). The source is a male donor with ankylosing spondylitis.

The V call is TRBV24-1, the J call TRBJ2-3; 10 nucleotides line up with TRBD1. CDR3 length: 18 residues. CDR1 and CDR2 (germline): KGHDR, SFDVKD. V gave up 3 bases and J gave up 4 bases; unmatched junction bases: 12. The CDR3 loop reads CATSDMDRGSAGADTQYF. The CDR3 region has the DNA TGTGCCACCAGTGATATGGACAGGGGGTCAGCGGGCGCAGATACGCAGTATTTT.

The chain uses TRBV6-2 or TRBV6-3 and TRBJ2-7, with D perhaps TRBD1 (6 bases). The CDR3 sequence is 16 residues long. Trimming left V 4 bases short and J 3 bases short, with 19 bases between. CDR1 is MNHEY and CDR2 is SVGEGT in the germline V gene. Written as DNA, the CDR3 is TGTGCCAGCAGTTCGGACGACAGGACGAACTACTACGAGCAGTACTTC. Translating gives CASSSDDRTNYYEQYF.

V gene TRBV11-1 combines with J gene TRBJ1-1; weak D call: TRBD1 (6 bases). The V gene's germline CDR1 is SGHAT and CDR2 FQDESV (reference sequence). V was clipped by 0 bases and J by 5 bases, with 13 bases between them. This CDR3 comprises 15 residues. The CDR3 protein is CASSLAGGGLTEAFF. CDR3 nucleotides: TGTGCCAGCAGCTTAGCGGGAGGGGGATTGACTGAAGCTTTCTTT.

The J gene is TRBJ2-7, the V gene TRBV28; maybe TRBD2 (5 bases). Germline V gene data show CDR1 as MDHEN and CDR2 as SYDVKM. The CDR3 has 15 amino acids. Trimming stripped 5 bases from V and 2 bases from J, with 16 bases between. CDR3 bases: TGTGCCAGCAGTGCGAGGGCAGCCAACACCTACGAGCAGTACTTC. Amino acids: CASSARAANTYEQYF.

This clonotype was counted between two and nine times. V is TRBV5-6 and J is TRBJ2-7, with 11 bases that match TRBD2. Looked up from germline, CDR1 is SGHDT and CDR2 is YYEEEE. The V segment lost 2 bases and the J segment 0 bases; nucleotides outside the gene matches: 4. This CDR3 is 16 amino acids long. CDR3 region: CASSFPGTSGSYEQYF. As DNA, the CDR3 is TGTGCCAGCAGCTTCCCCGGGACTAGCGGCTCCTACGAGCAGTACTTC.